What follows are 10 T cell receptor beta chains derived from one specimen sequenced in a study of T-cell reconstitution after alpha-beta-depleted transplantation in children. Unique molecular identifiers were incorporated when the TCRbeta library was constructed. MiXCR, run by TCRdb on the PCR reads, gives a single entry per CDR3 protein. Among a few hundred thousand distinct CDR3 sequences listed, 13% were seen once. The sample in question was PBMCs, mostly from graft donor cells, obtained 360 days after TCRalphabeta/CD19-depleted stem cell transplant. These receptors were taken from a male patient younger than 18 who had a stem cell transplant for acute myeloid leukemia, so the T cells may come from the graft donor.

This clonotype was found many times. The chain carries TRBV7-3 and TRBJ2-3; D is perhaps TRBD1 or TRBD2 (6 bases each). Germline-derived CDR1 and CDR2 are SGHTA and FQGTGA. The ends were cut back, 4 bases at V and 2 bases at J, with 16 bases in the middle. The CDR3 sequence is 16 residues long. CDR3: CASSSRGDLLTDTQYF. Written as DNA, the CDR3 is TGTGCCAGCAGCTCTAGGGGGGATCTGCTCACAGATACGCAGTATTTT.

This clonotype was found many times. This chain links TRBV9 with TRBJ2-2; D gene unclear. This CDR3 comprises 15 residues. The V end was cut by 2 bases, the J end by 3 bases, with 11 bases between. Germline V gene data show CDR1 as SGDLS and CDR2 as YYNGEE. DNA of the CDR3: TGTGCCAGCAGCGTCTGGATGGCGGACACCGGGGAGCTGTTTTTT. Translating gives CASSVWMADTGELFF.

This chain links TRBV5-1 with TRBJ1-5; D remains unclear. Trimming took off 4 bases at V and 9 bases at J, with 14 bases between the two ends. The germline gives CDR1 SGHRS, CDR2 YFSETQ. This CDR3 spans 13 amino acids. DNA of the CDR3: TGCGCCAGCAGCGTCGACATCAACCTGCCCCAGCATTTT. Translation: CASSVDINLPQHF.

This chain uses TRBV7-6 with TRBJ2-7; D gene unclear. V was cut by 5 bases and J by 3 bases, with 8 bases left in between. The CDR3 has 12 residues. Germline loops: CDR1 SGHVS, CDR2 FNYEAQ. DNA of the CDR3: TGTGCCAGCAGCCCTGCGGTCTACGAGCAGTACTTC. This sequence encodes CASSPAVYEQYF.

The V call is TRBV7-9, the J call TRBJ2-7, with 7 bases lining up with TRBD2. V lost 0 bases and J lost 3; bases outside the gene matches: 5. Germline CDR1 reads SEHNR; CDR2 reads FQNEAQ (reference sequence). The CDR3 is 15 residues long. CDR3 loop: CASSLAAGTNYEQYF. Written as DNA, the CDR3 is TGTGCCAGCAGCTTAGCCGCCGGGACTAACTACGAGCAGTACTTC.

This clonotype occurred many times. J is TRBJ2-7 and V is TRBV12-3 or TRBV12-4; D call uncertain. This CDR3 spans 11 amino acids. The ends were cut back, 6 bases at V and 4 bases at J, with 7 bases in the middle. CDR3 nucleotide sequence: TGTGCCAGCAGCGAAAAATACGAGCAGTACTTC. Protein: CASSEKYEQYF.

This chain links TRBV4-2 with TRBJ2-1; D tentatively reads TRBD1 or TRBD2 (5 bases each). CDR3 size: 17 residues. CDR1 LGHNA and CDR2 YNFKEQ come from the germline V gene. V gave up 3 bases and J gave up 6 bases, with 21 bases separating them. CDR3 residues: CASSHSGTNRLLNEQFF. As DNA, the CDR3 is TGTGCCAGCAGCCATAGTGGGACCAACCGACTACTCAATGAGCAGTTCTTC.

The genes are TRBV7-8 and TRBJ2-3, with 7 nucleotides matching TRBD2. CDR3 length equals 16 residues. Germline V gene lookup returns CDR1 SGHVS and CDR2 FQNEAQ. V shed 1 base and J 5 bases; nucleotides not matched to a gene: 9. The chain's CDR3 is CASSLVRGRGGDTQYF. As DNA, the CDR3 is TGTGCCAGCAGCTTAGTTCGCGGGAGAGGAGGAGATACGCAGTATTTT.

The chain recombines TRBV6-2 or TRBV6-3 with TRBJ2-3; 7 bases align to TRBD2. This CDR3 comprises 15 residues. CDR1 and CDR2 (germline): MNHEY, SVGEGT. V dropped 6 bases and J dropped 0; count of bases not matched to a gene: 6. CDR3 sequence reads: CASRRLAYSTDTQYF. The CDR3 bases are TGTGCCAGCAGGAGACTAGCTTACAGCACAGATACGCAGTATTTT.

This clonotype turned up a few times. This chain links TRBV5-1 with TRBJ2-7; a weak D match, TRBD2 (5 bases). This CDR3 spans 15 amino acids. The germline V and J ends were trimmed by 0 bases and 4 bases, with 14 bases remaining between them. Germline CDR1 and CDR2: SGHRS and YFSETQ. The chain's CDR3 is CASSLVRASGYEQYF. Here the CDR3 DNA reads TGCGCCAGCAGCTTGGTCCGAGCCTCGGGGTACGAGCAGTACTTC.